This T cell receptor (beta chain) came from a study of blood T cell repertoires in COVID-19. Study as a whole: The United States, Italy and Spain provided the acute and convalescent COVID-19 samples.

There are a few counts of this clone. This sample includes further DNA sequences coding for the same CDR3. The CDR3 runs 16 residues. Trimming at V came to 2 bases and at J to 2 bases, leaving 4 bases not matched to a gene. The V gene's germline CDR1 is WSHSY and CDR2 SAAADI. This table comes from immunoSEQ multiplex PCR, and its TCRdb copy is limited to in-frame clones, with some not included. Of around 200,000 clones listed, roughly 80% are singletons. The TCR was taken from a man aged 30 to 39 with active or convalescent COVID-19. Sequenced material: peripheral blood. This rearrangement joins TRBV10-2 to TRBJ1-5, with 9 nucleotides matching TRBD1. The CDR3, as DNA: TGCGCCAGCAGTGAGCCCGGGACAGGGCGCAATCAGCCCCAGCATTTT. As protein: CASSEPGTGRNQPQHF.